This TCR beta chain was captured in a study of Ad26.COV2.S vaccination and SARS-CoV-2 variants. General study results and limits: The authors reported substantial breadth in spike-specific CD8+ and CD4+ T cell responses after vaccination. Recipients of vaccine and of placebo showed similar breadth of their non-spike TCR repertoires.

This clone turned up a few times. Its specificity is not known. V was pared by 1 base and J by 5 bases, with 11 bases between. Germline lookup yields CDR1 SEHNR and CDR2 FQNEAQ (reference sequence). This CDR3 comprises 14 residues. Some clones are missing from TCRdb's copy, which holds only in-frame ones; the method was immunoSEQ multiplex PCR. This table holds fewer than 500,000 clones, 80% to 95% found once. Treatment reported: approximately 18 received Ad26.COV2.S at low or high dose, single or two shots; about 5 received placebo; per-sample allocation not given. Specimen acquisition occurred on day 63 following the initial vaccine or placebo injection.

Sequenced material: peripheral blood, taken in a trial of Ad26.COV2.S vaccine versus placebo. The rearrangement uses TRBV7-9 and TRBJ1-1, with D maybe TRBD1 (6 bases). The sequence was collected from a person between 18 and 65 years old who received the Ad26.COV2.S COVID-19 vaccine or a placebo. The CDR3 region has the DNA TGTGCCAGCAGCTTAGGGCAGGGGATAACTGAAGCTTTCTTT. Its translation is CASSLGQGITEAFF.